Listed below are T cell receptor beta chains from one sample, sequenced in a study of cytomegalovirus exposure and HLA in healthy donors. The data were produced by immunoSEQ multiplex PCR, yet TCRdb's version contains in-frame clones alone and is incomplete. The sample records tens of thousands of clones, about 60% being singletons. Sequencing used PBMCs. The receptors were sampled from a man aged 45-65 years in good health and CMV-seropositive. The CDR3 runs from the conserved cysteine through the conserved F or W. D genes are given only for firm matches. The size entry is marked missing in some rows and otherwise reads once, few, many or a size class.

d_call	v_call	clone_size	j_call	cdr3_aa	cdr3_nt
.	TRBV29-1	once	TRBJ2-2	CSVGDSTQNTGELFF	TGCAGCGTCGGAGACTCAACCCAGAACACCGGGGAGCTGTTTTTT
TRBD1	TRBV18	.	TRBJ2-7	CASSIGQGYEQYF	TGTGCCAGCTCAATAGGACAGGGGTACGAGCAGTACTTC
.	TRBV30	once	TRBJ2-7	CAGGDYEQYF	TGTGCAGGGGGGGATTACGAGCAGTACTTC
.	TRBV30	.	TRBJ1-4	CAWSPVGGLEKLFF	TGTGCCTGGAGCCCCGTCGGTGGGCTCGAAAAACTGTTTTTT
TRBD2	TRBV10-2	few	TRBJ2-7	CASRRTSDSYEQYF	TGCGCCAGCAGGAGGACTAGCGACTCCTACGAGCAGTACTTC
.	TRBV6-5	.	TRBJ2-7	CASSYSAGNEQYF	TGTGCCAGCAGTTACTCGGCAGGGAACGAGCAGTACTTC
.	TRBV5-1	.	TRBJ2-7	CASSLGPGVEQYF	TGCGCCAGCAGCTTGGGCCCGGGAGTGGAGCAGTACTTC
TRBD2	TRBV6-5	once	TRBJ2-5	CASKGGLAGWETQYF	TGTGCCAGCAAAGGAGGACTAGCGGGATGGGAGACCCAGTACTTC
TRBD1	TRBV5-1	.	TRBJ2-5	CASSLGGQVQETQYF	TGCGCCAGCAGCTTGGGGGGACAGGTTCAAGAGACCCAGTACTTC
.	TRBV28	once	TRBJ1-2	CASSFRGAYGYTF	TGTGCCAGCAGTTTCCGGGGGGCCTATGGCTACACCTTC
.	TRBV18	.	TRBJ1-6	CASSPAGFDSPLHF	TGTGCCAGCTCCCCGGCAGGGTTCGATTCACCCCTCCACTTT
TRBD1	TRBV5-1	.	TRBJ1-1	CASSSTPGTANTEAFF	TGCGCCAGCAGCAGCACACCCGGGACAGCGAACACTGAAGCTTTCTTT
.	TRBV5-6	.	TRBJ2-5	CASTPGVQETQYF	TGTGCCAGCACCCCAGGGGTCCAAGAGACCCAGTACTTC
TRBD1	TRBV7-9	.	TRBJ1-1	CASSNNPGQGNTEAFF	TGTGCCAGCAGCAACAATCCGGGACAGGGTAACACTGAAGCTTTCTTT
.	TRBV5-1	.	TRBJ1-2	CASSLAVGAPYGYTF	TGCGCCAGCAGCTTGGCCGTGGGGGCCCCCTATGGCTACACCTTC
.	TRBV27	.	TRBJ1-2	CASSFDSVGGYTF	TGTGCCAGCAGTTTCGACAGCGTAGGTGGCTACACCTTC
TRBD1	TRBV30	.	TRBJ1-2	CAWRRTGVYGYTF	TGTGCCTGGAGGCGGACAGGGGTGTATGGCTACACCTTC
TRBD1	TRBV7-7	few	TRBJ2-5	CASSPGTGEETQYF	TGTGCCAGCAGCCCGGGGACAGGGGAAGAGACCCAGTACTTC
.	TRBV29-1	once	TRBJ1-1	CSVVFRANTEAFF	TGCAGCGTTGTCTTCAGGGCTAACACTGAAGCTTTCTTT
.	TRBV7-6	once	TRBJ2-3	CASSLYAGTDTQYF	TGTGCCAGCAGCCTATATGCGGGCACAGATACGCAGTATTTT
.	TRBV30	.	TRBJ1-2	CAWSANRAGDGYTF	TGTGCCTGGAGTGCAAACAGGGCGGGAGATGGCTACACCTTC
TRBD1	TRBV4-1	.	TRBJ1-2	CASSQDHRGNGYTF	TGCGCCAGCAGCCAAGATCACAGGGGGAATGGCTACACCTTC
TRBD2	TRBV28	.	TRBJ2-1	CATLPAGGSNEQFF	TGTGCCACTCTTCCAGCGGGAGGGTCCAATGAGCAGTTCTTC
TRBD1	TRBV6-6	few	TRBJ1-5	CASSGTGGGWQPQHF	TGTGCCAGCAGCGGGACAGGGGGCGGTTGGCAGCCCCAGCATTTT
TRBD1	TRBV30	.	TRBJ1-1	CAWSWDRRRAFF	TGTGCCTGGAGTTGGGACAGGCGGCGGGCTTTCTTT
TRBD1	TRBV6-6	.	TRBJ1-5	CASSGQGDQPQHF	TGTGCCAGCAGTGGACAGGGTGATCAGCCCCAGCATTTT
TRBD2	TRBV7-8	.	TRBJ2-7	CASSLLAGNEQYF	TGTGCCAGCAGCTTATTAGCGGGAAACGAGCAGTACTTC
TRBD2	TRBV30	.	TRBJ2-5	CAWSEAGGIQYQETQYF	TGTGCCTGGTCCGAAGCGGGGGGCATTCAATACCAAGAGACCCAGTACTTC
.	TRBV6-5	.	TRBJ1-1	CASSSRGLNTEAFF	TGTGCCAGCAGTAGCAGGGGCCTGAACACTGAAGCTTTCTTT
.	TRBV6-1	.	TRBJ1-1	CASSEARGYPPFF	TGTGCCAGCAGTGAAGCACGAGGTTACCCCCCTTTCTTT
.	TRBV5-1	.	TRBJ2-7	CASSLWHRNYEQYF	TGCGCCAGCAGCTTGTGGCACAGAAACTACGAGCAGTACTTC
.	TRBV2	.	TRBJ2-1	CASKRESSYNEQFF	TGTGCCAGCAAACGGGAGTCTTCCTACAATGAGCAGTTCTTC
TRBD2	TRBV29-1	.	TRBJ2-5	CSVGLAGTIQETQYF	TGCAGCGTTGGACTAGCGGGGACCATACAAGAGACCCAGTACTTC
.	TRBV18	few	TRBJ2-7	CASSPGRGPHEQYF	TGTGCCAGCTCACCGGGGCGGGGGCCCCACGAGCAGTACTTC
TRBD1	TRBV5-1	.	TRBJ2-7	CASSPGQGVYEQYF	TGCGCCAGCAGCCCCGGACAGGGGGTCTACGAGCAGTACTTC
.	TRBV6-1	few	TRBJ1-2	CASKRAGNYGYTF	TGTGCCAGCAAAAGGGCGGGAAACTATGGCTACACCTTC
.	TRBV15	.	TRBJ1-5	CATSRGRANQPQHF	TGTGCCACCAGCAGAGGCAGGGCCAATCAGCCCCAGCATTTT
TRBD2	TRBV6-5	.	TRBJ2-1	CASRGRESYNEQFF	TGTGCCAGCCGGGGGAGGGAATCCTACAATGAGCAGTTCTTC
.	TRBV29-1	.	TRBJ1-1	CSVGNQGGTEAFF	TGCAGCGTTGGGAACCAAGGGGGAACTGAAGCTTTCTTT
.	TRBV15	few	TRBJ1-5	CATSRRQINQPQHF	TGTGCCACCAGCAGACGACAGATCAATCAGCCCCAGCATTTT
.	TRBV4-3	few	TRBJ1-3	CASSQDLSTGNTIYF	TGCGCCAGCAGCCAAGACCTCTCCACAGGAAACACCATATATTTT
.	TRBV18	.	TRBJ2-1	CASSPALVNEQFF	TGTGCCAGCTCACCAGCGCTAGTCAATGAGCAGTTCTTC
TRBD2	TRBV9	.	TRBJ2-5	CASSVAGTSLETQYF	TGTGCCAGCAGCGTAGCAGGGACTAGCTTAGAGACCCAGTACTTC
TRBD1	TRBV5-1	.	TRBJ2-2	CASSPPGQGRPGELFF	TGCGCCAGCAGCCCGCCGGGACAGGGGAGGCCCGGGGAGCTGTTTTTT
TRBD1	TRBV30	.	TRBJ1-5	CAWSAQGNLQPQHF	TGTGCCTGGAGTGCACAGGGGAACCTTCAGCCCCAGCATTTT
TRBD2	TRBV7-8	.	TRBJ2-3	CASSLTGTRTDTQYF	TGTGCCAGCAGCTTAACCGGGACTAGGACCGATACGCAGTATTTT
TRBD2	TRBV6-6	once	TRBJ2-3	CASESGGATDTQYF	TGTGCCAGCGAAAGCGGGGGGGCGACAGATACGCAGTATTTT
TRBD1	TRBV5-6	.	TRBJ2-7	CASSPSWTGPYEQYF	TGTGCCAGCAGCCCCAGTTGGACAGGGCCCTACGAGCAGTACTTC
TRBD2	TRBV18	few	TRBJ2-3	CASSPPIGGLADTQYF	TGTGCCAGCTCACCACCGATCGGGGGACTAGCGGATACGCAGTATTTT
TRBD1	TRBV11-3	.	TRBJ2-2	CASSLDRGYVAGELFF	TGTGCCAGCAGCTTAGACAGGGGGTATGTCGCCGGGGAGCTGTTTTTT
TRBD2	TRBV5-1	.	TRBJ2-5	CASSLGLAGAMQETQYF	TGCGCCAGCAGCTTAGGACTAGCGGGGGCCATGCAGGAGACCCAGTACTTC
TRBD1	TRBV7-9	.	TRBJ2-2	CASSLTGQMSRELFF	TGTGCCAGCAGCTTAACGGGACAGATGTCCCGGGAGCTGTTTTTT
.	TRBV9	few	TRBJ2-1	CASSVDGGSYNEQFF	TGTGCCAGCAGCGTAGATGGCGGTTCCTACAATGAGCAGTTCTTC
TRBD2	TRBV28	once	TRBJ2-7	CASSLTSGGPYEQYF	TGTGCCAGCAGTTTAACTAGCGGAGGCCCCTACGAGCAGTACTTC